Below are 11 T cell receptor beta chains sequenced from a single sample in a study of OX40 agonist ivuxolimab in advanced cancers. The table came from immunoSEQ multiplex PCR; TCRdb's copy has only in-frame clones and leaves some out. The sample lists roughly 33,000 clones, about 83% occurring once. The specimen comprised CD4+ or CD8+ T cells sorted from blood, sampled in a trial of the OX40 agonist ivuxolimab. These receptors were obtained from an adult with an advanced solid tumor such as melanoma, head and neck, liver or kidney cancer.

The genes are TRBV6-5 and TRBJ1-1; D might be TRBD1 (5 bases). The V gene lost 2 bases and the J gene lost 4 bases, with 8 bases spanning the gap. Germline V CDR1 and CDR2: MNHEY, SVGAGI. The length of the CDR3 is 13 residues. The CDR3 spells CASSYGTVTEAFF. DNA for the CDR3: TGTGCCAGCAGTTACGGGACTGTCACTGAAGCTTTCTTT.

CDR3 in DNA: TGCGCCAGCAGCTTGGCGGTCGGTCCTAGCACAGATACGCAGTATTTT. It codes for CASSLAVGPSTDTQYF. This chain joins TRBV5-1 and TRBJ2-3; no reliable D call. This CDR3 comprises 16 residues. CDR1 and CDR2 (germline): SGHRS, YFSETQ. Trimming removed 0 bases at V and 0 bases at J, with 11 bases between.

The CDR3 here is CASSNVGRNEQFF. CDR3 bases: TGTGCCAGTAGTAACGTCGGGCGGAATGAGCAGTTCTTC. This chain joins TRBV19 and TRBJ2-1; no clear D. This CDR3 contains 13 residues. Germline CDR1 reads LNHDA; CDR2 reads SQIVND (reference sequence). The V end lost 4 bases, the J end lost 7 bases, and 11 bases lay between the germline ends. Using reference TRBV19 and TRBJ2-1 for the parts outside the CDR3, the full variable domain is DGGITQSPKYLFRKEGQNVTLSCEQNLNHDAMYWYRQDPGQGLRLIYYSQIVNDFQKGDIAEGYSVSREKKESFPLTVTSAQKNPTAFYLCASSNVGRNEQFFGPGTRLTVL.

The CDR3 DNA is TGCAGTGCTAGAGATCTTAATGAGCAGTTCTTC. Its protein is CSARDLNEQFF. The rearrangement links TRBV20-1 to TRBJ2-1, with D hard to call. The CDR3 extends over 11 amino acids. CDR1 and CDR2 (germline): DFQATT, SNEGSKA (reference sequence). Trimming removed 0 bases at V and 7 bases at J, with 4 bases between.

In this sample, this clone turned up once. This chain connects TRBV15 to TRBJ2-5; TRBD1 aligns across 9 bases. CDR1 and CDR2 (germline): LNHNV, YYDKDF (reference sequence). With V trimmed by 6 bases and J by 4 bases, 9 bases remained unmatched. The CDR3 is made up of 15 amino acids. CDR3 protein: CATRLSGTGIETQYF. Written as DNA, the CDR3 is TGTGCCACCAGGTTATCCGGGACAGGGATAGAGACCCAGTACTTC.

The chain carries TRBV27 and TRBJ2-2; 16 positions match TRBD2. Germline V CDR1 and CDR2: MNHEY, SMNVEV (reference sequence). This CDR3 is built from 19 residues. The J segment lost 3 bases and the V segment lost 4 bases, leaving 8 bases of the junction unmatched. In nucleotides, the CDR3 is TGTGCCAGCAGTTCCCCGGGACTAGCGGGAGGGCCGGACACCGGGGAGCTGTTTTTT. Translation: CASSSPGLAGGPDTGELFF.

This clone was counted a few times. V is TRBV5-1 and J is TRBJ2-1, with TRBD1 identical over 11 bases. The CDR3 has 15 amino acids. The germline V gene encodes CDR1 SGHRS and CDR2 YFSETQ. With 4 bases clipped from V and 4 bases from J, the junction kept 4 bases outside the gene matches. CDR3 in amino acids: CASSGTGGYYNEQFF. CDR3 sequence (DNA): TGCGCCAGCAGCGGGACAGGGGGGTATTACAATGAGCAGTTCTTC.

This sequence joins TRBV27 and TRBJ1-5; D is perhaps TRBD1 (6 bases). Germline-derived CDR1 and CDR2 are MNHEY and SMNVEV (reference sequence). The CDR3 loop spans 14 amino acids. Trimming took off 6 bases at V and 4 bases at J, with 13 bases between the two ends. The CDR3 protein is CASSVQGANQPQHF. In DNA form, the CDR3 reads TGTGCCAGCAGCGTACAGGGTGCAAATCAGCCCCAGCATTTT.

This sequence joins TRBV19 and TRBJ2-1, with D perhaps matching TRBD2 (6 bases). V lost 0 bases and J 3 bases, leaving 15 bases between the germline ends. This CDR3 has 17 amino acids. Looked up from germline, CDR1 is LNHDA and CDR2 is SQIVND (reference sequence). The CDR3 sequence: CASSIDSRGTFYNEQFF. In DNA form, the CDR3 reads TGTGCCAGTAGTATAGATAGTCGCGGGACCTTCTACAATGAGCAGTTCTTC.

The gene calls are TRBV15 and TRBJ2-5; D remains unclear. Germline V CDR1 and CDR2: LNHNV, YYDKDF (reference sequence). V was shortened by 0 bases and J by 2 bases, with 7 bases between the two germline ends. The CDR3 has 14 amino acids. CDR3 in amino acids: CATSRDLGQETQYF. In DNA, the CDR3 is TGTGCCACCAGCAGAGATTTGGGACAAGAGACCCAGTACTTC.

As to this clone: Other DNA sequences in this sample translate to the same CDR3. J is TRBJ2-1 and V is TRBV6-5; 13 positions agree with TRBD2. CDR1 and CDR2 from the germline V gene are MNHEY and SVGAGI. The J segment lost 12 bases and the V segment lost 6 bases, leaving 11 bases of the junction unmatched. CDR3 length: 15 amino acids. The CDR3 sequence is CASRPGGLAGFTQFF. CDR3 in DNA: TGTGCCAGCAGACCCGGGGGACTAGCGGGATTTACGCAGTTCTTC.